A selection of T cell receptor beta chains follows, all from one sample in a study of metastatic and nonmetastatic thyroid tumors. TCRdb redid the clone calls on the PCR reads using MiXCR. Among fewer than 4,500 clones listed, roughly a third were seen once. Material for sequencing was adjacent normal tissue. These receptors were taken from a male donor with papillary thyroid cancer or a benign thyroid nodule (not recorded which). Some clones in this sample may be carry-over from other donors' samples. CDR3s include the opening cysteine and the closing phenylalanine or tryptophan. D genes are given only for firm matches. The size entry is marked missing in some rows and otherwise reads once, few, many or a size class.

d_call	v_call	j_call	clone_size	cdr3_aa	cdr3_nt
TRBD2	TRBV4-2	TRBJ2-1	many	CASSQAFGTSGSYNEQFF	TGTGCCAGCAGCCAAGCTTTCGGGACTAGCGGGAGTTACAATGAGCAGTTCTTC
NA	TRBV7-2	TRBJ2-7	few	CASSPGWTRGGEQYF	TGTGCCAGCAGCCCCGGTTGGACGAGGGGGGGGGAGCAGTACTTC
TRBD1	TRBV27	TRBJ2-7	NA	CASSLTGQGAYEQYF	TGTGCCAGCAGTTTAACGGGACAGGGCGCCTACGAGCAGTACTTC
NA	TRBV5-1	TRBJ2-5	NA	CASSFLAVQETQYF	TGCGCCAGCAGCTTTTTAGCGGTCCAAGAGACCCAGTACTTC
NA	TRBV11-2	TRBJ1-6	NA	CASSSSTGPYSPLHF	TGTGCCAGCAGCTCGAGCACAGGGCCCTATTCACCCCTCCACTTT
NA	TRBV5-6	TRBJ1-2	NA	CASSLGHSLNYGYTF	TGTGCCAGCAGCTTGGGGCACTCGCTTAACTATGGCTACACCTTC
NA	TRBV28	TRBJ1-1	few	CASSFLSGGRIKAEAFF	TGTGCCAGCAGTTTCCTGAGTGGGGGGCGCATTAAGGCTGAAGCTTTCTTT
TRBD1	TRBV12-3/TRBV12-4	TRBJ2-6	few	CASSVGQGTGANVLTF	TGTGCCAGCAGTGTTGGACAGGGGACCGGGGCCAACGTCCTGACTTTC
NA	TRBV5-6	TRBJ2-1	medium-sized	CASSFGGTNEQFF	TGTGCCAGCAGCTTCGGGGGTACCAATGAGCAGTTCTTC
NA	TRBV24-1	TRBJ1-1	NA	CATTDHQNTEAFF	TGTGCCACCACCGATCACCAGAACACTGAAGCTTTCTTT
TRBD2	TRBV6-2/TRBV6-3	TRBJ2-1	NA	CVSSYTTSGVYNEQFF	TGTGTCAGCAGTTATACCACTAGCGGGGTATACAATGAGCAGTTCTTC